A selection of T cell receptor beta chains follows, all from one sample in a study of metastatic and nonmetastatic thyroid tumors. From the PCR reads, TCRdb re-called clones with MiXCR. The sample shows tens of thousands of clones, more than 20% of them seen only once. The sequenced sample consisted of blood. These receptors originate from a female donor with papillary thyroid cancer or a benign thyroid nodule (not recorded which). Some clones in this sample may be carry-over from other donors' samples. Each CDR3 is given with its conserved first and last residue. The D gene is left open where the match is weak. Clone sizes are given selectively: once, few, many, or a class where the clone is expanded.

NA	TRBV10-2	TRBJ2-1	many	CASSGGSGLNEQFF	TGCGCCAGCAGTGGCGGTAGCGGCCTCAATGAGCAGTTCTTC
TRBD1	TRBV2	TRBJ1-5	many	CASMAGQGTQPQHF	TGTGCCAGCATGGCGGGACAGGGGACCCAGCCCCAGCATTTT
TRBD1	TRBV6-5	TRBJ2-7	NA	CASSSVNTIGTGLYEQYF	TGTGCCAGCAGTTCCGTGAATACAATCGGGACAGGCCTTTACGAGCAGTACTTC
NA	TRBV6-2/TRBV6-3	TRBJ1-5	many	CASSYSGALSNQPQHF	TGTGCCAGCAGTTACTCCGGGGCACTGAGCAATCAGCCCCAGCATTTT
NA	TRBV5-8	TRBJ2-5	many	CASSPLAPVSQETQYF	TGTGCCAGCAGCCCACTGGCCCCGGTTAGTCAAGAGACCCAGTACTTC
NA	TRBV2	TRBJ2-2	many	CASSEAAGTHTGELFF	TGTGCCAGCAGTGAAGCGGCGGGAACGCACACCGGGGAGCTGTTTTTT
NA	TRBV6-5	TRBJ2-3	few	CASSYSFGSGHTQYF	TGTGCCAGCAGTTACTCATTCGGGAGCGGACATACGCAGTATTTT
NA	TRBV6-6	TRBJ1-2	many	CASSYSTGKYGYTF	TGTGCCAGCAGTTACTCAACAGGGAAATATGGCTACACCTTC
TRBD2	TRBV9	TRBJ2-7	many	CASSGTSDYEQYF	TGTGCCAGCAGCGGGACTAGCGACTACGAGCAGTACTTC
TRBD1	TRBV28	TRBJ1-2	NA	CASSPNRGIGGYTF	TGTGCCAGCAGTCCCAACAGGGGTATAGGTGGCTACACCTTC
TRBD2	TRBV6-5	TRBJ2-7	NA	CASSYPGLAGLLSYEQYF	TGTGCCAGCAGTTACCCGGGACTAGCGGGACTGCTGTCCTACGAGCAGTACTTC
NA	TRBV11-3	TRBJ1-1	NA	CASSLFLKNTEAFF	TGTGCCAGCAGCTTATTCCTGAAGAACACTGAAGCTTTCTTT
NA	TRBV6-1	TRBJ1-5	NA	CASSWRQASNQPQHF	TGTGCCAGCAGCTGGCGACAGGCCAGCAATCAGCCCCAGCATTTT
TRBD1	TRBV2	TRBJ2-7	many	CASSGGQGGGEQYF	TGTGCCAGCAGTGGGGGACAGGGGGGCGGAGAGCAGTACTTC
TRBD1	TRBV4-2	TRBJ1-5	NA	CASSQDRDDQPQHF	TGTGCAAGCAGCCAAGACAGGGACGATCAGCCCCAGCATTTT
TRBD2	TRBV7-6	TRBJ2-7	NA	CASSFLPRTSGSCVDGYVQYF	TGTGCCAGCAGCTTTCTCCCACGGACCAGCGGGAGTTGTGTTGACGGGTACGTGCAGTACTTC
TRBD1	TRBV30	TRBJ1-2	few	CAWIQGTNYGYTF	TGTGCCTGGATACAGGGGACTAACTATGGCTACACCTTC
TRBD1	TRBV7-9	TRBJ1-4	many	CASSLRELVQGGEKLFF	TGTGCCAGCAGCTTACGTGAATTAGTCCAGGGGGGAGAAAAACTGTTTTTT